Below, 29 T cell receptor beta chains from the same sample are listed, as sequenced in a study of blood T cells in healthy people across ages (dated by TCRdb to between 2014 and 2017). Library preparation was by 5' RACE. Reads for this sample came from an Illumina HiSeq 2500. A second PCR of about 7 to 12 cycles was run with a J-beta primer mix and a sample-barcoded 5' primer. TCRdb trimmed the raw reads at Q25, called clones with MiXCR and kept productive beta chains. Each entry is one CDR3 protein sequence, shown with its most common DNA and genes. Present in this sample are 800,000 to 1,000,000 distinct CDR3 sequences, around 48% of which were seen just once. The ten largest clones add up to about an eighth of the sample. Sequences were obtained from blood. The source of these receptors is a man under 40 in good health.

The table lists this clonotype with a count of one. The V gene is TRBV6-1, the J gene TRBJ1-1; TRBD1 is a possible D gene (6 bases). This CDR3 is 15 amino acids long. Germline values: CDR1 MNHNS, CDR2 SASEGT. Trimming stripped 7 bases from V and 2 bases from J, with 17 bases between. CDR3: CASIGQKESNTEAFF. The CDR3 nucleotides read TGTGCCAGCATTGGACAGAAAGAGTCTAACACTGAAGCTTTCTTT.

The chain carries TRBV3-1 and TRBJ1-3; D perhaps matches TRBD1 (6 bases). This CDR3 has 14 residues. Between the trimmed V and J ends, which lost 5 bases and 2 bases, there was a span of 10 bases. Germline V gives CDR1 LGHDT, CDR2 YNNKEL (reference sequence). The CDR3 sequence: CASSVGGPGNTIYF. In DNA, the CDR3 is TGTGCCAGCAGCGTAGGGGGGCCTGGAAACACCATATATTTT.

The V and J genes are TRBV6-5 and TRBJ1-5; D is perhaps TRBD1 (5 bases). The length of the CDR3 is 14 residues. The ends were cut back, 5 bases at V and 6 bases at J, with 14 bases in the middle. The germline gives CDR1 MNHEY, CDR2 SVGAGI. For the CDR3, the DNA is TGTGCCAGCAGTGATACCGGGACCGGTCAGCCCCAGCATTTT. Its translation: CASSDTGTGQPQHF.

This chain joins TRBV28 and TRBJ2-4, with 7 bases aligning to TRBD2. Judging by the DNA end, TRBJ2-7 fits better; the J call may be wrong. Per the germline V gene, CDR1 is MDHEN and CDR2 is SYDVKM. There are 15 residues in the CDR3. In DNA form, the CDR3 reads TGTGCCAGCAGTTTAGGGTCTCGGGGGGCCTACGAGCAGTACTTC. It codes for CASSLGSRGAYEQYF.

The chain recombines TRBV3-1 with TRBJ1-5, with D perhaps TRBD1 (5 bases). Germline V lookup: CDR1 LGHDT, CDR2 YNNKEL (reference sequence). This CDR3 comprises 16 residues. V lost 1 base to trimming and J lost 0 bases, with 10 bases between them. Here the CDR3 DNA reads TGTGCCAGCAGCCAAGCCGCAGGGATTAGCAATCAGCCCCAGCATTTT. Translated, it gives CASSQAAGISNQPQHF.

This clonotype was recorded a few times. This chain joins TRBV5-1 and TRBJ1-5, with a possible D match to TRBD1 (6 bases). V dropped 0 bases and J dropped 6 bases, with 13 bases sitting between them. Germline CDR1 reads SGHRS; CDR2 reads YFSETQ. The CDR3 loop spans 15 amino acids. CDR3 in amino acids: CASSLEAGALQPQHF. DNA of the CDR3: TGCGCCAGCAGCTTGGAGGCAGGGGCCCTTCAGCCCCAGCATTTT.

This CDR3 is CASSRGQGASRDTQYF. The CDR3 DNA follows: TGCGCCAGCAGCCGAGGACAGGGGGCGTCTAGAGATACGCAGTATTTT. The V and J genes are TRBV5-1 and TRBJ2-3, with TRBD1 matching 11 bases. The germline V gene encodes CDR1 SGHRS and CDR2 YFSETQ. The CDR3 is made up of 16 amino acids. The V and J ends lost 4 bases and 5 bases, in that order; junction bases with no gene match: 9.

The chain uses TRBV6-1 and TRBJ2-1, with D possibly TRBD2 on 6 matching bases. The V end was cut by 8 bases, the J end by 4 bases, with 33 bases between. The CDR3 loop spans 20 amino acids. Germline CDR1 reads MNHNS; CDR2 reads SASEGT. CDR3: CASGQESKVSGTPTYNEQFF. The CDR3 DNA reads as TGTGCCAGCGGCCAGGAATCCAAGGTTTCCGGGACTCCTACATACAATGAGCAGTTCTTC.

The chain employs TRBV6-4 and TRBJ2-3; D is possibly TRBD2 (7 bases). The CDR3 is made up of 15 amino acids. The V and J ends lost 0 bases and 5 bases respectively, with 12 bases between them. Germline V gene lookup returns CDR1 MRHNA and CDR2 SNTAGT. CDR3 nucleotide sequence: TGTGCCAGCAGTGACTCACCGGGGGGACAAGATACGCAGTATTTT. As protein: CASSDSPGGQDTQYF.

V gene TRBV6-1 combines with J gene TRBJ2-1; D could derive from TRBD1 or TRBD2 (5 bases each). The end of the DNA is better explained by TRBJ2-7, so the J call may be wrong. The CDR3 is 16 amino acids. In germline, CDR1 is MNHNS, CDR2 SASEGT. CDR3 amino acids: CASTWSLGEGKNEQYF. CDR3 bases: TGTGCCAGCACGTGGAGTTTGGGGGAAGGAAAAAATGAGCAGTACTTC.

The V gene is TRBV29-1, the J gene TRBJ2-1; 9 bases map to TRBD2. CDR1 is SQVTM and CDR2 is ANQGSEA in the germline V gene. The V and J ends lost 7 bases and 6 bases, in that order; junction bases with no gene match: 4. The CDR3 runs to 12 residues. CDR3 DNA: TGCAGCGCCTTGCGGGGGGGCAATGAGCAGTTCTTC. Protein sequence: CSALRGGNEQFF.

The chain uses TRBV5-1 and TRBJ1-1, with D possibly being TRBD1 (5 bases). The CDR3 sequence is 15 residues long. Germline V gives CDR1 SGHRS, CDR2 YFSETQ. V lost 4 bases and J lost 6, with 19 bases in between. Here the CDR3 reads CASSGGSGSSAEAFF. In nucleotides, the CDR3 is TGCGCCAGCAGCGGGGGGTCTGGGAGCTCAGCTGAAGCTTTCTTT. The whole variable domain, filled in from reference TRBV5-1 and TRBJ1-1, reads KAGVTQTPRYLIKTRGQQVTLSCSPISGHRSVSWYQQTPGQGLQFLFEYFSETQRNKGNFPGRFSGRQFSNSRSEMNVSTLELGDSALYLCASSGGSGSSAEAFFGQGTRLTVV.

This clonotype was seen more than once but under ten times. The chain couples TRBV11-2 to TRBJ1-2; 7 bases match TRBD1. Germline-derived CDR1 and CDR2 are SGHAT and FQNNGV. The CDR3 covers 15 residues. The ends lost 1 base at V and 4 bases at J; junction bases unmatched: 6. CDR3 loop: CASSLAAGTVYGYTF. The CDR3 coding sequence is TGTGCCAGCAGCTTAGCGGCCGGGACAGTCTATGGCTACACCTTC.

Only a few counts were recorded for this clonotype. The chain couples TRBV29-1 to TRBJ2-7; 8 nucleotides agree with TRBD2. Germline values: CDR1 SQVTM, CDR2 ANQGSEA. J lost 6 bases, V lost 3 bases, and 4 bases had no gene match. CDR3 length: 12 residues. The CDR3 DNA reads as TGCAGCGTTGATAACGGGGGGGGCGAGCAGTACTTC. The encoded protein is CSVDNGGGEQYF.

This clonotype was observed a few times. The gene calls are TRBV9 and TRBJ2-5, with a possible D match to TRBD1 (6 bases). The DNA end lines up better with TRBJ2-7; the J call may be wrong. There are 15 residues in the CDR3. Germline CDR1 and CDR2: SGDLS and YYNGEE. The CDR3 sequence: CASSVETGLFNEQYF. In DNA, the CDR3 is TGTGCCAGCAGCGTAGAAACAGGGCTTTTCAACGAGCAGTACTTC.

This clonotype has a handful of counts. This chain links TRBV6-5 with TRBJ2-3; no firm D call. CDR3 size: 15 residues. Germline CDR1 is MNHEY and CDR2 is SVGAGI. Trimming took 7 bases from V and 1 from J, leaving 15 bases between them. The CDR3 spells CASTPFGRGTDTQYF. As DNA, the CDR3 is TGTGCCAGCACTCCCTTCGGTAGGGGCACAGATACGCAGTATTTT.

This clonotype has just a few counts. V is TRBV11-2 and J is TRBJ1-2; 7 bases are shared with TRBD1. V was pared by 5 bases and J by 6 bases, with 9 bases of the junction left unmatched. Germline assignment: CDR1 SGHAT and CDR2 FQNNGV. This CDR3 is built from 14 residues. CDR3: CASSKLTGSNGYTF. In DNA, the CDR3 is TGTGCCAGCAGCAAACTGACAGGGTCTAATGGCTACACCTTC.

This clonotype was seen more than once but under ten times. CDR3 region: CSASKSAGAPYEQYF. CDR3 DNA: TGCAGTGCTAGTAAATCGGCGGGGGCTCCCTACGAGCAGTACTTC. The J gene is TRBJ2-7, the V gene TRBV20-1, with D tentatively TRBD2 (7 bases). Germline V CDR1 and CDR2: DFQATT, SNEGSKA (reference sequence). The CDR3 is made up of 15 amino acids. V lost 3 bases, J lost 2 bases, and 17 bases lay in between.

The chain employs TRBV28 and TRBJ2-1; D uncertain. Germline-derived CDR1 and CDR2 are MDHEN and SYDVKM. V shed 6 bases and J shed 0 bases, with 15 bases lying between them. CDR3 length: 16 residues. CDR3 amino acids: CASSPWTPSSYNEQFF. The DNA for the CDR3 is TGTGCCAGCAGCCCCTGGACCCCCAGCTCCTACAATGAGCAGTTCTTC.

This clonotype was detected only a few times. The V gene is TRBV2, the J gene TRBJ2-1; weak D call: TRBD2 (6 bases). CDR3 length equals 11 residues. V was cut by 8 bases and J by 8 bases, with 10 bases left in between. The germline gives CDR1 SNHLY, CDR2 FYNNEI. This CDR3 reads CASGGNYEQFF. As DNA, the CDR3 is TGTGCCAGCGGGGGGAACTATGAGCAGTTCTTC.

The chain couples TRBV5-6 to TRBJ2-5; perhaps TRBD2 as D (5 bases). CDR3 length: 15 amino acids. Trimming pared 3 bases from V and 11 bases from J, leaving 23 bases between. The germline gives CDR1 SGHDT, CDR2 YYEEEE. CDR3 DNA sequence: TGTGCCAGCAGCTGGCGGACTCAAACTTCGAGAGAGCAGTACTTC. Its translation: CASSWRTQTSREQYF.

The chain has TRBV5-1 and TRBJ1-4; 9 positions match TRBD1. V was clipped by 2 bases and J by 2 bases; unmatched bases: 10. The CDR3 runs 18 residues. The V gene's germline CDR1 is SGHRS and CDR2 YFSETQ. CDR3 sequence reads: CASSFSQGAGGTNEKLFF. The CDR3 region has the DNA TGCGCCAGCAGCTTCTCACAGGGGGCAGGAGGGACTAATGAAAAACTGTTTTTT.

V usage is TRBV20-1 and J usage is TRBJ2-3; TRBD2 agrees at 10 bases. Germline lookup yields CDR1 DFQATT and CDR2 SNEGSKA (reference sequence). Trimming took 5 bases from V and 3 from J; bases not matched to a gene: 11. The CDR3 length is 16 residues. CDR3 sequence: CSAPAPRTSGTDTQYF. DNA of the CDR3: TGCAGTGCTCCCGCCCCCCGGACTAGCGGTACAGATACGCAGTATTTT.

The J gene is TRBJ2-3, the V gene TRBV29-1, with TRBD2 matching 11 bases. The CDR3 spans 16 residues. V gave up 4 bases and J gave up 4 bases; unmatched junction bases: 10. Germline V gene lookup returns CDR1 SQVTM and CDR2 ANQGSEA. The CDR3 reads CSVVKRLAGSSDTQYF. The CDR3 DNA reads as TGCAGCGTTGTTAAGCGACTAGCGGGGTCTTCAGATACGCAGTATTTT.

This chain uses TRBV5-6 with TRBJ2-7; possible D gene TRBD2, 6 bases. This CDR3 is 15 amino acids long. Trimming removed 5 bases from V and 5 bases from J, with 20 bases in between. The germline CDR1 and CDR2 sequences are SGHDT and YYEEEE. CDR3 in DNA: TGTGCCAGCAGGGGAATAGACAACGGAGGGAACGAGCAGTACTTC. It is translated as CASRGIDNGGNEQYF.

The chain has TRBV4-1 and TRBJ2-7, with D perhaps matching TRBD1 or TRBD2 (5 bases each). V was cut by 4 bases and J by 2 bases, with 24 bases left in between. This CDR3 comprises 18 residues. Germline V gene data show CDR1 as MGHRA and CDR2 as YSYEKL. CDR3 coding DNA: TGCGCCAGCAGCCCAATAGGGCAGGTGGGGGTGATGACCTACGAGCAGTACTTC. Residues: CASSPIGQVGVMTYEQYF.

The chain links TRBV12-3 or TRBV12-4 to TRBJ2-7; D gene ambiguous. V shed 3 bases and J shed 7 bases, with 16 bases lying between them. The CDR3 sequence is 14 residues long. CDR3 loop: CASSFNQVSWEQYF. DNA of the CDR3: TGTGCCAGCAGTTTCAATCAGGTTTCGTGGGAGCAGTACTTC.

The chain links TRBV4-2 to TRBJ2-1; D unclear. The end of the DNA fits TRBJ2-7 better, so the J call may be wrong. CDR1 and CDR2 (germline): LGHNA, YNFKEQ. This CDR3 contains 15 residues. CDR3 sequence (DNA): TGTGCCAGCAGCCAAGAGGTAGGGTCCTTCAATGAGCAGTACTTC. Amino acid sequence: CASSQEVGSFNEQYF.

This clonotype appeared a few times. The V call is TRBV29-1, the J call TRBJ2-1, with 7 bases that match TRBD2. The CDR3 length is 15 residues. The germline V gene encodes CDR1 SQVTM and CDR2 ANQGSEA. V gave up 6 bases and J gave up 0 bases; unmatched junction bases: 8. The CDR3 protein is CSVDLSGHSYNEQFF. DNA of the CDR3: TGCAGCGTAGACCTTAGCGGGCACTCCTACAATGAGCAGTTCTTC.